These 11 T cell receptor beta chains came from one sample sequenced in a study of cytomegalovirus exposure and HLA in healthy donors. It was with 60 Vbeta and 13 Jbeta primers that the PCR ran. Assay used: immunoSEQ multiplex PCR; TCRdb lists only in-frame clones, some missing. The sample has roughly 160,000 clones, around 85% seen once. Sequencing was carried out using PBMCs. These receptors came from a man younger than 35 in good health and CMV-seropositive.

This CDR3 is CASSQEEGGEQYF. The CDR3 nucleotides are TGCGCCAGCAGCCAAGAGGAGGGAGGCGAGCAGTACTTC. J is TRBJ2-7 and V is TRBV4-3; possible D gene TRBD2, 6 bases. CDR1 LGHNA and CDR2 YSLEER come from the germline V gene. The CDR3 contains 13 residues. The V end was cut by 0 bases, the J end by 6 bases, with 9 bases between.

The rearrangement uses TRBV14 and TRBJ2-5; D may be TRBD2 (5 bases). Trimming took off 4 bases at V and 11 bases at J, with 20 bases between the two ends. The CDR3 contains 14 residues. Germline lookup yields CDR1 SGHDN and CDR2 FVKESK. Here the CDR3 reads CASSLFGYNGEQYF. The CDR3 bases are TGTGCCAGCAGCCTATTTGGTTACAATGGGGAGCAGTACTTC.

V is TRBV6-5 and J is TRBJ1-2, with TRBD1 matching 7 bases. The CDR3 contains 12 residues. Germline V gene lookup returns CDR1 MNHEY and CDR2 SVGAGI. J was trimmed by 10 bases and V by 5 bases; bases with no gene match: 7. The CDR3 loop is CASSTRRGPYTF. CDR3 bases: TGTGCCAGCAGTACCCGGAGGGGGCCCTACACCTTC.

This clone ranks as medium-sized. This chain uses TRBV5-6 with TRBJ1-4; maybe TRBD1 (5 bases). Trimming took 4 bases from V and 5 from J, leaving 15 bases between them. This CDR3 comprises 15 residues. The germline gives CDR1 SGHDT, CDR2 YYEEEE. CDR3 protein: CASSPFWGENEKLFF. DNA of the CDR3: TGTGCCAGCAGCCCCTTTTGGGGGGAGAATGAAAAACTGTTTTTT.

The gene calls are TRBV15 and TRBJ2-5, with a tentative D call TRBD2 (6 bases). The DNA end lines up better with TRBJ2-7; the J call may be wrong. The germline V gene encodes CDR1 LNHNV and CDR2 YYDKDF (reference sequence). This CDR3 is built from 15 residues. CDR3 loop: CATSIGRDGGYEQYF. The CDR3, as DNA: TGTGCCACCAGCATAGGGCGGGACGGAGGCTACGAGCAGTACTTC.

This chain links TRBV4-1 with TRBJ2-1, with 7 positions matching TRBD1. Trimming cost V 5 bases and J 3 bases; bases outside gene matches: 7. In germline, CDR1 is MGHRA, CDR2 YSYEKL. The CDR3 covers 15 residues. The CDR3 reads CASSETGDNYNEQFF. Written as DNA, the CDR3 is TGCGCCAGCAGCGAAACAGGGGATAACTACAATGAGCAGTTCTTC.

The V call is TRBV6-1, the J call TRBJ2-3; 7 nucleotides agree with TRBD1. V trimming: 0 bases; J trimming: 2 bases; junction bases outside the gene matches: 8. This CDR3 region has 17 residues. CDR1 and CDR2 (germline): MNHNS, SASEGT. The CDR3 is CASSEAVQGVYTDTQYF. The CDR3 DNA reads TGTGCCAGCAGTGAAGCGGTGCAGGGGGTATACACAGATACGCAGTATTTT.

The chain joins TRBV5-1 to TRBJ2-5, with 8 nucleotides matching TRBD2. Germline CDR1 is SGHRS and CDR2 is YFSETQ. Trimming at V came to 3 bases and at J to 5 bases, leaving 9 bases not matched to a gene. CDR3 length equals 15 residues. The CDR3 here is CASSSTGGGPETQYF. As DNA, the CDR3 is TGCGCCAGCAGCTCGACGGGGGGGGGCCCGGAGACCCAGTACTTC. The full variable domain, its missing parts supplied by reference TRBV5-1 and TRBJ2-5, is KAGVTQTPRYLIKTRGQQVTLSCSPISGHRSVSWYQQTPGQGLQFLFEYFSETQRNKGNFPGRFSGRQFSNSRSEMNVSTLELGDSALYLCASSSTGGGPETQYFGPGTRLLVL.

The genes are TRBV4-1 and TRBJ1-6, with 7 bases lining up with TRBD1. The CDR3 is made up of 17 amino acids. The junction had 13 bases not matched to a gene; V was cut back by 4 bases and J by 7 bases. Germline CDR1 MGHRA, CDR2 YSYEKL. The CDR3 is CASSLPPGQKKNSPLHF. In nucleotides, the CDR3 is TGCGCCAGCAGCCTCCCGCCGGGACAGAAAAAAAATTCACCCCTCCACTTT.

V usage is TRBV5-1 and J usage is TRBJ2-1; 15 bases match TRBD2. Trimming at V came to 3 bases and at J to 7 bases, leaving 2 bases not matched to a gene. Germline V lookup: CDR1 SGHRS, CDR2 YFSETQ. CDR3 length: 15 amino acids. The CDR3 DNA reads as TGCGCCAGCAGCTCCGGGACTAGCGGGAGGAATGAGCAGTTCTTC. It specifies CASSSGTSGRNEQFF.

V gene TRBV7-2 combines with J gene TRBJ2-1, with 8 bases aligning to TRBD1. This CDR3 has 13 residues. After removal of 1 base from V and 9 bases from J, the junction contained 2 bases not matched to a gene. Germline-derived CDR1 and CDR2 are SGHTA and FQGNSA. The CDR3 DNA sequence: TGTGCCAGCAGCTTAGGACAGGGGAGTGAGCAGTTCTTC. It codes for CASSLGQGSEQFF.